The 8 T cell receptor beta chains listed next were all sequenced from one sample in a study of T cell repertoires in cytomegalovirus infection (dated by TCRdb to the late 2010s). Sequenced using an Illumina HiSeq 1500. TCRdb reanalyzed the raw reads on its own, using fastp at Q25 for trimming and MiXCR for clone calling, and kept in-frame beta chains. Duplicate CDR3 protein sequences are folded into a single record with the most common DNA and genes. The sample table records fewer than 300,000 distinct CDR3 sequences; about 23% of these occur just once. Of the sample, roughly 13% falls within the top ten clones. The sequencing sample was made of PBMCs. All receptors come from a human donor in good health (CMV status not recorded). Some clones in this sample may be carry-over from other donors' samples.

The chain is built from TRBV28 and TRBJ2-1, with TRBD2 identical over 10 bases. J lost 13 bases, V lost 6 bases, and 21 bases had no gene match. Looked up from germline, CDR1 is MDHEN and CDR2 is SYDVKM. This CDR3 spans 17 amino acids. The CDR3 coding sequence is TGTGCCAGCAGCCGCTGGAGCGTGGGACTAGCGAATATAGGACAGTTCTTC. This sequence encodes CASSRWSVGLANIGQFF.

The rearrangement joins TRBV29-1 to TRBJ2-2; TRBD1 matches 9 bases. With 5 bases clipped from V and 6 bases from J, the junction kept 7 bases outside the gene matches. Germline CDR1 SQVTM, CDR2 ANQGSEA. The CDR3 has 14 residues. The CDR3 region has the DNA TGCAGCGTTTTTAGGACAGGGGTACCCGGGGAGCTGTTTTTT. Its translation: CSVFRTGVPGELFF.

This clonotype occurred many times. The J gene is TRBJ2-3, the V gene TRBV7-6; TRBD2 matches 8 bases. The CDR3 consists of 16 residues. J lost 3 bases, V lost 5 bases, and 10 bases had no gene match. Germline lookup yields CDR1 SGHVS and CDR2 FNYEAQ. The CDR3 reads CASSPTTGGPTDTQYF. CDR3 bases: TGTGCCAGCAGCCCGACGACGGGGGGGCCGACAGATACGCAGTATTTT.

This clonotype occurred a few times. The chain combines TRBV5-5 with TRBJ2-6, with 9 bases that match TRBD1. The CDR3 has 20 amino acids. Germline V gene sequence: CDR1 SGHKS, CDR2 YYEKEE (reference sequence). The ends lost 0 bases at V and 0 bases at J; junction bases unmatched: 10. The CDR3 DNA is TGTGCCAGCAGCTTGGTTACCGGGACAGGGCCCCACTCTGGGGCCAACGTCCTGACTTTC. Translation: CASSLVTGTGPHSGANVLTF.

In this sample, this clonotype turned up a few times. This chain uses TRBV28 with TRBJ1-1; the D gene is possibly TRBD1 (5 bases). Germline lookup yields CDR1 MDHEN and CDR2 SYDVKM. Trimming cost V 6 bases and J 1 base, with 15 bases left between them. This CDR3 comprises 15 residues. CDR3 sequence reads: CASSSGGWENTEAFF. The CDR3 DNA follows: TGTGCCAGCAGCTCCGGGGGGTGGGAGAACACTGAAGCTTTCTTT.

The chain has TRBV20-1 and TRBJ2-7; TRBD1 agrees at 9 bases. Germline V gene sequence: CDR1 DFQATT, CDR2 SNEGSKA (reference sequence). CDR3 length equals 14 residues. Germline trimming cut 4 bases from V and 3 bases from J; bases unmatched to any gene: 7. The CDR3 DNA is TGCAGTGCTATGATACCGGGACAGGGCTACGAGCAGTACTTC. Translation: CSAMIPGQGYEQYF.

The CDR3 DNA reads TGCGCCAGCAGCTTGGCCCCGGGGTCGGACACTGAAGCTTTCTTT. As protein: CASSLAPGSDTEAFF. The V and J genes are TRBV5-1 and TRBJ1-1, with D unresolved. The CDR3 covers 15 residues. Looked up from germline, CDR1 is SGHRS and CDR2 is YFSETQ. V was pared by 0 bases and J by 3 bases, with 12 bases between.

This clonotype has just a few counts. V gene TRBV7-9 combines with J gene TRBJ2-5; the match to TRBD1 covers 9 bases. V was pared by 5 bases and J by 5 bases, with 9 bases of the junction left unmatched. The CDR3 consists of 15 residues. The V gene's germline CDR1 is SEHNR and CDR2 FQNEAQ (reference sequence). The CDR3 coding sequence is TGTGCCAGCAGCCTCCGGGACAGGGTAGTGGAGACCCAGTACTTC. Amino acid sequence: CASSLRDRVVETQYF. Based on the CDR3 plus reference TRBV7-9 and TRBJ2-5, the full variable domain is DTGVSQNPRHKITKRGQNVTFRCDPISEHNRLYWYRQTLGQGPEFLTYFQNEAQLEKSRLLSDRFSAERPKGSFSTLEIQRTEQGDSAMYLCASSLRDRVVETQYFGPGTRLLVL.